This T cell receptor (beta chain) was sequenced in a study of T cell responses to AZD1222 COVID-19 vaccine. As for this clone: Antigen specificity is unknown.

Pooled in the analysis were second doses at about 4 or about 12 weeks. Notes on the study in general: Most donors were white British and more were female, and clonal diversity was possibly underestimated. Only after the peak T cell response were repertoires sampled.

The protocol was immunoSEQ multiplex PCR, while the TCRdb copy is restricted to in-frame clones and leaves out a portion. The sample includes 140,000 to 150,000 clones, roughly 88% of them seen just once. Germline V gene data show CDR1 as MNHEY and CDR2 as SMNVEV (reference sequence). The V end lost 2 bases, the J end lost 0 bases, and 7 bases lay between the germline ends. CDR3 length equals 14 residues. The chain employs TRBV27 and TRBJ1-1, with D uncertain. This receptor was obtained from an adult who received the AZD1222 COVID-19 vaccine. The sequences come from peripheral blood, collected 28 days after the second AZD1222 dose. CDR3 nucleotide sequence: TGTGCCAGCAGTTTAGTACGGATGAACACTGAAGCTTTCTTT. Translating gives CASSLVRMNTEAFF.